A selection of T cell receptor beta chains follows, all from one sample in a study of CD8 T cells in Susac syndrome. TCRdb used MiXCR to reprocess the immunoSEQ multiplex PCR reads, holding one entry per CDR3 protein. Among about 430,000 distinct CDR3 sequences, 75% to 90% were seen once, and the ten largest hold 0.12%. Sample: CD8+ T cells from PBMCs. Every receptor here comes from a human donor with multiple sclerosis. Each CDR3 is given with its conserved first and last residue. D genes are given only for firm matches. Size values are once, few and many counts, or a class for expanded clones, and some rows have none.

abundance	d_gene	j_gene	v_gene	CDR3nt	CDR3aa
.	.	TRBJ2-1	TRBV10-3	TGTGCCATCAGTGAGTCGATGGCCGATAATGAGCAGTTCTTC	CAISESMADNEQFF
.	.	TRBJ2-5	TRBV30	TGTGCCTGGACCTGGGGCAGTCAAGAGACCCAGTACTTC	CAWTWGSQETQYF
.	TRBD2	TRBJ2-1	TRBV14	TGTGCCAGCAGCCAAGGGAGGGGAGGGAGCTCCTACAATGAGCAGTTCTTC	CASSQGRGGSSYNEQFF
.	.	TRBJ2-7	TRBV20-1	TGCAGTGCCTCCGGTGCCCAGAGCCACGAGCAGTACTTC	CSASGAQSHEQYF
.	TRBD1	TRBJ1-2	TRBV3-1	TGTGCCAGCAGCCAAGATCATTTGGGACAGGGGAGGAATGGCTACACCTTC	CASSQDHLGQGRNGYTF
.	TRBD1	TRBJ2-1	TRBV24-1	TGTGCCACCAGTGATGGGACAGTTAATGAGCAGTTCTTC	CATSDGTVNEQFF
.	.	TRBJ2-5	TRBV28	TGTGCCAGCAGTTTAAGGGGAGAAGAGACCCAGTACTTC	CASSLRGEETQYF
.	.	TRBJ1-1	TRBV5-5	TGTGCCAGCAGCTTGACCTACGGGGCTAACGCTGAAGCTTTCTTT	CASSLTYGANAEAFF
.	TRBD2	TRBJ2-7	TRBV4-1	TGCGCCAGCAGCCAAGATCTAGCGGGGCTAACCTACGAGCAGTACTTC	CASSQDLAGLTYEQYF
.	.	TRBJ1-5	TRBV30	TGTGCCTGGAGTCCGGGATACAATCAGCCCCAGCATTTT	CAWSPGYNQPQHF
.	.	TRBJ2-1	TRBV12-3/TRBV12-4	TGTGCCAGCAGTTTAGGAAGCGGTAATGAGCAGTTCTTC	CASSLGSGNEQFF
few	TRBD2	TRBJ2-3	TRBV5-1	TGCGCCAGCAGCTTGGAGCGGGAGGCCGTTCCTGTGGATACGCAGTATTTT	CASSLEREAVPVDTQYF
.	.	TRBJ2-2	TRBV27	TGTGCCAGCAGTTTATCGACCTCTGCCCCCGGGGAGCTGTTTTTT	CASSLSTSAPGELFF
.	.	TRBJ2-1	TRBV19	TGTGCCAGTAGTATAGATCCCTCTGTTGGGCGCTGGGCCTACAATGAGCAGTTCTTC	CASSIDPSVGRWAYNEQFF
.	TRBD1	TRBJ1-2	TRBV27	TGTGCCAGCAGTTGGTCGGACAGGGGTAACTATGGCTACACCTTC	CASSWSDRGNYGYTF
.	.	TRBJ1-5	TRBV6-2/TRBV6-3	TGTGCCAGCAGTTACGGAGGGTTCCAGCCCCAGCATTTT	CASSYGGFQPQHF
few	.	TRBJ2-1	TRBV10-3	TGTGCCATCAGTGAGTCGCGACAGAAACCCTACAATGAGCAGTTCTTC	CAISESRQKPYNEQFF
.	.	TRBJ2-5	TRBV4-1	TGCGCCAGCAGCCAAGCCAACTTGGGAGAGACCCAGTACTTC	CASSQANLGETQYF
once	.	TRBJ1-4	TRBV5-4	TGTGCCAGCGGTAGGGACGCAACTAATGAAAAACTGTTTTTT	CASGRDATNEKLFF
.	.	TRBJ2-7	TRBV4-2	TGTGCCAGCAGCCAAGATCCGGAAGGGGGGCTCTACTACGAGCAGTACTTC	CASSQDPEGGLYYEQYF
.	.	TRBJ2-7	TRBV18	TGTGCCAGCTCACCGGTCGGCAGTCCCTACGAGCAGTACTTC	CASSPVGSPYEQYF
.	.	TRBJ2-7	TRBV27	TGTGCCAGCAGTTTATCGGGGAAGCTCTACGAGCAGTACTTC	CASSLSGKLYEQYF
.	TRBD2	TRBJ2-1	TRBV10-3	TGTGCCATCAGTGAGGGGACCTTACCCGGACTAGCGGGAGTCAATGAGCAGTTCTTC	CAISEGTLPGLAGVNEQFF
.	.	TRBJ1-4	TRBV7-9	TGTGCCAGCAGCTCCCGAGTTCAGAATGAAAAACTGTTTTTT	CASSSRVQNEKLFF
.	TRBD1	TRBJ1-5	TRBV7-9	TGTGCCAGCAGTGGTTGGGACAGGGGGTCGAATCAGCCCCAGCATTTT	CASSGWDRGSNQPQHF
few	.	TRBJ1-1	TRBV6-2/TRBV6-3	TGTGCCAGCAGTTGGGTCTCTTCGGCTTTCTTT	CASSWVSSAFF
.	.	TRBJ2-3	TRBV10-3	TGTGCCATTGCGGAAAATGGGTGGGGAGATACGCAGTATTTT	CAIAENGWGDTQYF
.	.	TRBJ2-1	TRBV24-1	TGTGCCACCAGTGATTCCGGGGCGCGGGGTCTCCACAATGAGCAGTTCTTC	CATSDSGARGLHNEQFF
.	TRBD1	TRBJ1-4	TRBV5-6	TGTGCCAGCAGCTCAACCAGGGACAGTATAGAAAAACTGTTTTTT	CASSSTRDSIEKLFF
once	.	TRBJ2-5	TRBV29-1	TGCAGCGCCGACTGGGACGGCCAAGAGACCCAGTACTTC	CSADWDGQETQYF
.	.	TRBJ1-2	TRBV27	TGTGCCAGCAGTTTATCCGACCCTCAAGGTGGCTATGGCTACACCTTC	CASSLSDPQGGYGYTF
.	.	TRBJ1-1	TRBV4-1	TGCGCCAGCAGCCATGAGGCCATGAACACTGAAGCTTTCTTT	CASSHEAMNTEAFF
.	.	TRBJ2-3	TRBV6-5	TGTGCCTGCAGTTACTCCCGCGGCCGCACAGATGCGCAGTATTTT	CACSYSRGRTDAQYF
.	.	TRBJ1-1	TRBV29-1	TGCAGCGCTGACCGGTCAGACAGCCTCACTGAAGCTTTCTTT	CSADRSDSLTEAFF
.	TRBD2	TRBJ2-7	TRBV4-1	TGCGCCAGCAGCCAGGGGGGACTAGCACCGACCTACGAGCAGTACTTC	CASSQGGLAPTYEQYF
.	.	TRBJ2-3	TRBV5-1	TGCGCCAGCACCGGGGCAGTAACAGATACGCAGTATTTT	CASTGAVTDTQYF
.	.	TRBJ1-1	TRBV4-2	TGTGCCAGCAGCCAATTCGAAGGGTTGAACACTGAAGCTTTCTTT	CASSQFEGLNTEAFF
.	.	TRBJ2-7	TRBV27	TGTGCCAGCGGCATAACCGGGAGCCCCTACGAGCAGTACTTC	CASGITGSPYEQYF
once	.	TRBJ1-2	TRBV29-1	TGCAGCGTTGAGGCGGGGGAGGAAGTAGATGGCTACACCTTC	CSVEAGEEVDGYTF
few	.	TRBJ1-5	TRBV6-2/TRBV6-3	TGTGCCAGCAGCCGAGATGAAGGGGATCAGCCCCAGCATTTT	CASSRDEGDQPQHF
.	TRBD2	TRBJ2-3	TRBV4-2	TGTGCCAGCAGCCAAGAAGGGCTACTAGCGGGACCCGGAGATACGCAGTATTTT	CASSQEGLLAGPGDTQYF
.	.	TRBJ2-1	TRBV5-5	TGTGCCAGCAGCTCCAAGGTGGACTACCCTTACAATGAGCAGTTCTTC	CASSSKVDYPYNEQFF
.	.	TRBJ2-4	TRBV14	TGTGCCAGCAGCCAAGGGTGGGAGGAAGGCGAAGCCAAAAACATTCAGTACTTC	CASSQGWEEGEAKNIQYF
.	TRBD2	TRBJ2-1	TRBV6-9	TGTGCCAGCAGTAATCTTCCTTCGGGACTAGCGGGGGGCACCACCTACAATGAGCAGTTCTTC	CASSNLPSGLAGGTTYNEQFF
.	TRBD2	TRBJ2-2	TRBV9	TGTGCCAGCAGCGTATTTATGGCGGGAGCTTCCGGGGAGCTGTTTTTT	CASSVFMAGASGELFF
.	TRBD1	TRBJ1-2	TRBV3-1	TGTGCCAGCAGCCAAGGGTCGGCAGGGGGCTTTGGCTACACCTTC	CASSQGSAGGFGYTF
.	TRBD2	TRBJ2-3	TRBV14	TGTGCCAGCAGCCAAGATCTAGCGGGGGGTATGGGAGATACGCAGTATTTT	CASSQDLAGGMGDTQYF
.	TRBD2	TRBJ2-7	TRBV29-1	TGCAGCGTAAGACTAGCCGTGGGTGACGAGCAGTACTTC	CSVRLAVGDEQYF
.	.	TRBJ1-1	TRBV2	TGTGCCAGCATCGTGGGATCGGAGGCTTTCTTT	CASIVGSEAFF